The present T cell receptor (beta chain) was sequenced within a study of radiation and T cells in renal cell carcinoma. Background on the study: Nephrectomy followed 15 Gy stereotactic body radiation by 4 weeks.

Germline CDR1 and CDR2: MNHEY and SVGAGI. The CDR3 spans 15 residues. V lost 2 bases and J 4 bases, leaving 12 bases between the germline ends. Concerning this clone itself: Antigen: not known.

Overall study results and limits: In blood, top tumor clones expanded by 2 weeks, shrinking by 4.

Only in-frame clones appear in the TCRdb table, and some are missing; sequencing was by immunoSEQ multiplex PCR. This table has just over 150,000 clones, about 91% appearing once. This sample's time point: blood 2 weeks post-SBRT. Described treatment: 15 Gy SBRT to primary tumor, nephrectomy 4 weeks later. After SBRT, blood was collected at 2 and 4 weeks, plus baseline. The tumor was a clear cell renal cell carcinoma. The rearrangement joins TRBV6-5 to TRBJ2-1, with D possibly being TRBD1 (5 bases). The TCR was taken from a woman aged 45-65 years with renal cell carcinoma. Sequenced material: blood, taken from a patient whose treatment included radiotherapy and nephrectomy. CDR3 bases: TGTGCCAGCAGTTACAGGGGCCCGGCTTACAATGAGCAGTTCTTC. This sequence encodes CASSYRGPAYNEQFF.